This TCR beta chain was sequenced for a study of vaccination effects on CD4 cells after COVID-19. With the ViraFEST assay, the study expanded antigen-specific CD4+ T cells using viral peptide pools, then sequenced them. CD4+ T cell isolation took place after 10 days of culture. Recipients of the vaccine had no prior SARS-CoV-2 infection and negative nucleocapsid antibodies. Half-medium replacement with IL-2 medium occurred on days 3 and 7. The CDR3 totals 13 residues. The V end was cut by 0 bases, the J end by 9 bases, with 14 bases between. From germline, CDR1 is SQVTM and CDR2 ANQGSEA. About this clone itself: Antigen: not known.

Clones were sequenced by immunoSEQ multiplex PCR, and TCRdb holds only the in-frame ones, with some missing. The sample contains just under 65,000 clones, approximately 75% of which appear only once. The origin of this receptor is a human donor who received a COVID-19 vaccine. Here the sequenced sample was CD4+ T cells from PBMCs cultured with HCoV-OC43 spike peptides, taken before COVID-19 vaccination. The sample's subset: HCoV-OC43 spike overlapping peptide pool stimulation. The chain is built from TRBV29-1 and TRBJ1-2; maybe TRBD1 (5 bases). The CDR3 region has the DNA TGCAGCGTTGAAGATGGGGGGGTTGGGAGCTACACCTTC. As protein: CSVEDGGVGSYTF.